This entry lists 9 T cell receptor beta chains sequenced from one sample in a study of molecular identifiers for immune sequencing clone quantification. TCRdb re-analysed the PCR reads in MiXCR, keeping a single row per CDR3 protein. The sample lists about 640,000 distinct CDR3 sequences, 20% occurring once. Sequencing was performed on naive CD8+ T cells from blood, with Jurkat cell RNA spiked in. Subset denoted: FACS-sorted CD8+CD4-CCR7+CD45RA+ naive T cells. Source of these receptors: a human donor in good health. Some libraries in this study had Jurkat cell RNA spiked in.

Regarding this clonotype: This may stem from a read error, because a much larger clone lies one nucleotide away. Without the conserved terminal phenylalanine or tryptophan, this CDR3 likely stems from a read error. J is TRBJ1-1 and V is TRBV5-3, with D perhaps matching TRBD1 (5 bases). TRBV5-3 is labeled an ORF, and its function is uncertain. V lost 8 bases and J lost 1, with 15 bases in between. The CDR3 runs to 14 residues. DNA of the CDR3: TGTGCCAGCACCTTTATGACAGCGAACACTGAAGCTTTCGTT. This encodes CASTFMTANTEAFV.

Comments on this clonotype: A junction end diverges from the germline sequence, so it may reflect a read error. This chain connects TRBV7-2 to TRBJ2-3; TRBD2 matches at 12 bases. CDR1 and CDR2 (germline): SGHTA, FQGNSA. This CDR3 is 18 amino acids long. The CDR3 spells CASSLPLAGGPNTGTQYF. The CDR3 nucleotides read TGTGCCAGCAGCTTACCGCTAGCGGGGGGGCCTAACACAGGTACGCAGTATTTT.

This clonotype was recorded at least ten times. CDR3 sequence reads: CASSLSGTGGEQYF. Here the CDR3 DNA reads TGTGCCAGCAGTTTATCGGGGACAGGGGGTGAGCAGTACTTC. The chain uses TRBV27 and TRBJ2-7, with TRBD1 matching over 11 bases. Germline CDR1 reads MNHEY; CDR2 reads SMNVEV (reference sequence). Trimming took 0 bases from V and 7 from J; bases not matched to a gene: 2. The CDR3 has 14 amino acids.

With regard to this clonotype: A much larger clone is a single base away; this may be a read error. The chain employs TRBV7-9 and TRBJ2-7; D is tentatively TRBD1 or TRBD2 (5 bases each). CDR3 length equals 13 residues. Germline CDR1 is SEHNR and CDR2 is FQNEAQ (reference sequence). With 9 bases removed from V and 6 bases from J, the gap between germline ends came to 18 bases. As DNA, the CDR3 is TGTGCCAGTAGGACGGGACCGAGGGGCGAGCAGTACTTC. Translation gives CASRTGPRGEQYF.

The chain has TRBV5-1 and TRBJ1-1; D not resolved. V lost 7 bases and J lost 1, with 14 bases in between. Germline V lookup: CDR1 SGHRS, CDR2 YFSETQ. CDR3 size: 14 residues. CDR3 in DNA: TGCGCCAGCGGACCTCAACATTCGAACACTGAAGCTTTCTTT. Encoded protein: CASGPQHSNTEAFF.

This clonotype occurred once. A much more abundant neighbour one base away suggests this may be a read error. The CDR3 ends on some other residue instead of the conserved phenylalanine or tryptophan, so this is likely a read error. The rearrangement joins TRBV9 to TRBJ1-6; possibly TRBD1 for D (5 bases). Trimming took 4 bases from V and 7 from J, leaving 15 bases between them. CDR1 SGDLS and CDR2 YYNGEE come from the germline V gene. The CDR3 sequence is 15 residues long. CDR3 sequence: CASSKKGLENSPLHS. As DNA, the CDR3 is TGTGCCAGCAGCAAGAAGGGGTTAGAGAATTCACCCCTCCACTCT.

In the case of this clonotype: A much larger clone sits a single nucleotide away, making a read error possible. The CDR3 bases are TGTGTCAGCAGCCAGGAGGGAGTAAAGAACACTGAAGCTTTCTTT. Its protein product is CVSSQEGVKNTEAFF. The chain uses TRBV13 and TRBJ1-1; D remains unclear. The germline V gene encodes CDR1 PRHDT and CDR2 FYEKMQ (reference sequence). CDR3 size: 15 residues.

V is TRBV6-1 and J is TRBJ2-1; 11 positions match TRBD2. Losses at the gene ends were 3 bases for V and 4 bases for J; bases not matched to a gene: 8. The CDR3 sequence is 17 residues long. Germline lookup yields CDR1 MNHNS and CDR2 SASEGT. The CDR3 DNA reads as TGTGCCAGCAGTGACTTGCTCGGGACTAGCGGATACAATGAGCAGTTCTTC. This codes for CASSDLLGTSGYNEQFF.

This clonotype has ten or more counts. The V and J genes are TRBV5-1 and TRBJ2-7; TRBD2 is a possible D gene (5 bases). The V end lost 3 bases, the J end lost 2 bases, and 12 bases lay between the germline ends. CDR1 is SGHRS, CDR2 YFSETQ, per germline. The CDR3 spans 14 residues. The CDR3 spells CASSSDSVPYEQYF. The CDR3 DNA reads TGCGCCAGCAGCTCAGATAGCGTTCCCTACGAGCAGTACTTC.